This TCR beta chain was recorded in a study of blood T cells in healthy people across ages. Remarks on this clonotype: Its antigen is as yet unknown.

This CDR3 comprises 15 residues. V gave up 2 bases and J gave up 11 bases; unmatched junction bases: 13. CDR1 is ENHRY and CDR2 is SYGVKD in the germline V gene. The study's findings and limits: Changes seen in expanded clonotypes were possibly confounded by donor CMV status left unknown.

With a J-beta primer mix and a sample-barcoded 5' primer, a second PCR ran 7 to 11 cycles. TCRdb re-analysed the 5' RACE reads in MiXCR, keeping a single row per CDR3 protein. The table records hundreds of thousands of distinct CDR3 sequences, approximately 35% of them present only once. The V gene is TRBV10-3, the J gene TRBJ2-3; 7 positions match TRBD1. This receptor was taken from a man aged 18 to 29 in good health. The source material was blood. The CDR3 bases are TGTGCCATCAGTGAGGAGGGACAGCCTACGCAATGGCAGTATTTT. As protein: CAISEEGQPTQWQYF.